These 32 T cell receptor beta chains came from one sample sequenced in a study of CXCR4 blockade with PD-1 therapy in pancreatic cancer. Repertoires were generated with immunoSEQ multiplex PCR, while TCRdb's copy carries only in-frame clones and drops some. The sample records over 4,500 clones, around 62% being singletons. The sequenced sample was tumor tissue. Every receptor here comes from a human donor with pancreatic ductal adenocarcinoma.

CDR3 loop: CASRDRGRGQETQYF. The CDR3 nucleotides read TGTGCCAGCAGAGACAGGGGTAGAGGCCAAGAGACCCAGTACTTC. The rearrangement joins TRBV6-8 to TRBJ2-5; 8 bases align to TRBD1. The junction had 7 bases not matched to a gene; V was cut back by 6 bases and J by 1 base. The CDR3 has 15 amino acids. Germline CDR1 reads MNHGY; CDR2 reads SAAAGT.

This clone showed up just once. The rearrangement joins TRBV19 to TRBJ2-3; perhaps D is TRBD1 or TRBD2 (6 bases each). Between the trimmed V and J ends, which lost 3 bases and 4 bases, there was a span of 14 bases. Per the germline V gene, CDR1 is LNHDA and CDR2 is SQIVND (reference sequence). This CDR3 spans 15 amino acids. This CDR3 reads CASSISTGGADTQYF. For the CDR3, the DNA is TGTGCCAGTAGTATTTCGACAGGCGGGGCAGATACGCAGTATTTT.

The chain links TRBV9 to TRBJ1-1; 10 bases line up with TRBD1. Germline lookup yields CDR1 SGDLS and CDR2 YYNGEE. The V gene end was trimmed by 4 bases and the J gene end by 1 base; junction bases not matched to a gene: 4. The CDR3 totals 15 residues. As DNA, the CDR3 is TGTGCCAGCAGCCGACAGGGGGCAGGGAACACTGAAGCTTTCTTT. Amino acids: CASSRQGAGNTEAFF.

This clone appeared once. The V and J genes are TRBV28 and TRBJ2-5, with 16 bases that match TRBD2. There are 15 residues in the CDR3. Germline V gene sequence: CDR1 MDHEN, CDR2 SYDVKM. This chain's CDR3 is CVSGTSGRVQETQYF. As DNA, the CDR3 is TGTGTTTCGGGGACTAGCGGGAGGGTCCAAGAGACCCAGTACTTC.

The J gene is TRBJ2-5, the V gene TRBV7-2, with 7 bases identical to TRBD2. The CDR3 consists of 16 residues. The germline CDR1 and CDR2 sequences are SGHTA and FQGNSA. V dropped 5 bases and J dropped 1; count of bases not matched to a gene: 10. In nucleotides, the CDR3 is TGTGCCAGCAGCCAGGACGCGGGAGTCTCCCAAGAGACCCAGTACTTC. Protein: CASSQDAGVSQETQYF.

V and J are TRBV19 and TRBJ2-3; 8 bases fit TRBD1. The CDR3 is 15 residues long. V was pared by 3 bases and J by 4 bases, with 6 bases of the junction left unmatched. Germline lookup yields CDR1 LNHDA and CDR2 SQIVND (reference sequence). CDR3 sequence reads: CASSIGQGAADTQYF. DNA of the CDR3: TGTGCCAGTAGTATTGGTCAGGGGGCTGCAGATACGCAGTATTTT. Full variable domain (outside the CDR3, taken from reference TRBV19 and TRBJ2-3): DGGITQSPKYLFRKEGQNVTLSCEQNLNHDAMYWYRQDPGQGLRLIYYSQIVNDFQKGDIAEGYSVSREKKESFPLTVTSAQKNPTAFYLCASSIGQGAADTQYFGPGTRLTVL.

The chain is built from TRBV30 and TRBJ1-1; D is possibly TRBD1 (6 bases). The CDR3 covers 16 residues. V was shortened by 5 bases and J by 3 bases, with 22 bases between the two germline ends. Germline CDR1 is GTSNPN and CDR2 is SVGIG (reference sequence). CDR3 nucleotides: TGTGCCTGGTCACTGCCGGGACACGTAACGGACACTGAAGCTTTCTTT. This encodes CAWSLPGHVTDTEAFF.

This chain connects TRBV18 to TRBJ2-3; 9 bases align to TRBD1. The CDR3 has 14 residues. Losses at the gene ends were 5 bases for V and 5 bases for J; bases not matched to a gene: 5. In germline, CDR1 is KGHSH, CDR2 LQKENI. The CDR3 here is CASSSQGAGDTQYF. CDR3 coding DNA: TGTGCCAGCTCATCACAGGGGGCTGGAGATACGCAGTATTTT.

The sample holds a few counts of this clone. This chain links TRBV30 with TRBJ2-2, with 11 bases matching TRBD2. V dropped 2 bases and J dropped 4; count of bases not matched to a gene: 6. In germline, CDR1 is GTSNPN, CDR2 SVGIG (reference sequence). The CDR3 has 16 amino acids. The DNA for the CDR3 is TGTGCCTGGAGTCTACTAGCGGGAGCAGGCACCGGGGAGCTGTTTTTT. Its protein product is CAWSLLAGAGTGELFF.

This clone is a singleton in its sample. The chain uses TRBV19 and TRBJ1-3, with D hard to call. The CDR3 sequence is 14 residues long. V dropped 3 bases and J dropped 2 bases, with 8 bases sitting between them. Germline V gives CDR1 LNHDA, CDR2 SQIVND (reference sequence). The CDR3 here is CASSISGPGNTIYF. The CDR3, as DNA: TGTGCCAGTAGTATCTCGGGTCCTGGAAACACCATATATTTT.

The J gene is TRBJ2-5, the V gene TRBV29-1; 8 bases align to TRBD2. J was trimmed by 4 bases and V by 6 bases; bases with no gene match: 13. CDR1 and CDR2 from the germline V gene are SQVTM and ANQGSEA. This CDR3 has 15 amino acids. Written as DNA, the CDR3 is TGCAGCGTGCCCACGGTGGGGGGACTAGGAGAGACCCAGTACTTC. This gives the protein CSVPTVGGLGETQYF. The full variable domain, completed using reference TRBV29-1 and TRBJ2-5, is SAVISQKPSRDICQRGTSLTIQCQVDSQVTMMFWYRQQPGQSLTLIATANQGSEATYESGFVIDKFPISRPNLTFSTLTVSNMSPEDSSIYLCSVPTVGGLGETQYFGPGTRLLVL.

V usage is TRBV30 and J usage is TRBJ1-2, with D uncertain. Germline assignment: CDR1 GTSNPN and CDR2 SVGIG (reference sequence). The CDR3 has 12 amino acids. The ends were cut back, 4 bases at V and 8 bases at J, with 14 bases in the middle. As DNA, the CDR3 is TGTGCCTGGAAGGGTACTCGACGGGGCTACACCTTC. Encoded protein: CAWKGTRRGYTF.

The chain joins TRBV9 to TRBJ2-1, with D perhaps matching TRBD1 (5 bases). With 5 bases removed from V and 2 bases from J, the gap between germline ends came to 11 bases. CDR3 size: 14 residues. Germline V gene lookup returns CDR1 SGDLS and CDR2 YYNGEE. CDR3 residues: CASSDLGAYNEQFF. The DNA for the CDR3 is TGTGCCAGCAGTGACCTAGGGGCCTACAATGAGCAGTTCTTC. The full variable domain, its missing parts supplied by reference TRBV9 and TRBJ2-1, is DSGVTQTPKHLITATGQRVTLRCSPRSGDLSVYWYQQSLDQGLQFLIQYYNGEERAKGNILERFSAQQFPDLHSELNLSSLELGDSALYFCASSDLGAYNEQFFGPGTRLTVL.

By frequency in the sample, this clone is large. The chain carries TRBV19 and TRBJ1-3; D remains unclear. Germline CDR1 LNHDA, CDR2 SQIVND (reference sequence). CDR3 size: 16 residues. The V end lost 0 bases, the J end lost 0 bases, and 9 bases lay between the germline ends. In DNA, the CDR3 is TGTGCCAGTAGTATAGATCCGGGGTTCTCTGGAAACACCATATATTTT. Encoded protein: CASSIDPGFSGNTIYF.

The chain combines TRBV28 with TRBJ2-1; D not resolved. The CDR3 spans 15 residues. Trimming took 6 bases from V and 7 from J, leaving 19 bases between them. Germline CDR1 MDHEN, CDR2 SYDVKM. CDR3 sequence reads: CASRETEIKRNEQFF. The CDR3 DNA follows: TGTGCCAGCAGAGAGACCGAGATAAAGAGAAATGAGCAGTTCTTC.

The chain recombines TRBV6-8 with TRBJ2-3; D gene uncertain. V lost 7 bases to trimming and J lost 0 bases, with 8 bases between them. The CDR3 loop spans 13 amino acids. Germline CDR1 reads MNHGY; CDR2 reads SAAAGT. CDR3 coding DNA: TGTGCCAGCAATCGGCGGAGCACAGATACGCAGTATTTT. Protein product: CASNRRSTDTQYF.

This sequence joins TRBV29-1 and TRBJ2-7, with D maybe TRBD2 (6 bases). Germline assignment: CDR1 SQVTM and CDR2 ANQGSEA. The CDR3 extends over 13 amino acids. V dropped 4 bases and J dropped 4 bases, with 14 bases sitting between them. For the CDR3, the DNA is TGCAGCGTTGGTCAGGGACTCAAGTACGAGCAGTACTTC. Its protein product is CSVGQGLKYEQYF.

In DNA, the CDR3 is TGTGCCAGCTCACCACCTGGTAGGGGACATGAGCAGTTCTTC. Encoded protein: CASSPPGRGHEQFF. The chain joins TRBV18 to TRBJ2-1; D tentatively reads TRBD1 or TRBD2 (5 bases each). This CDR3 contains 14 residues. Germline V gene lookup returns CDR1 KGHSH and CDR2 LQKENI. Trimming pared 0 bases from V and 8 bases from J, leaving 11 bases between.

This clone was detected a few times. This chain connects TRBV15 to TRBJ2-7; a weak D match, TRBD2 (6 bases). V lost 1 base, J lost 3 bases, and 16 bases lay in between. Germline V gene sequence: CDR1 LNHNV, CDR2 YYDKDF (reference sequence). CDR3 size: 16 residues. The DNA for the CDR3 is TGTGCCACCAGCAGAGGATTGGGACTTGTAGGCTACGAGCAGTACTTC. It codes for CATSRGLGLVGYEQYF.

This clone was seen a handful of times. The V gene is TRBV11-3, the J gene TRBJ1-4, with a possible D match to TRBD1 (5 bases). Trimming removed 0 bases at V and 8 bases at J, with 10 bases between. This CDR3 has 14 amino acids. Germline CDR1 and CDR2: SGHNT and YENEEA. This chain's CDR3 is CASSLDQRGEKLFF. CDR3 DNA sequence: TGTGCCAGCAGCTTAGATCAGAGGGGCGAAAAACTGTTTTTT. The variable domain in full, completed from reference TRBV11-3 and TRBJ1-4, reads EAGVVQSPRYKIIEKKQPVAFWCNPISGHNTLYWYLQNLGQGPELLIRYENEEAVDDSQLPKDRFSAERLKGVDSTLKIQPAELGDSAVYLCASSLDQRGEKLFFGSGTQLSVL.

The rearrangement uses TRBV19 and TRBJ2-7; 7 nucleotides line up with TRBD1. CDR3 size: 15 residues. Losses at the gene ends were 2 bases for V and 2 bases for J; bases not matched to a gene: 6. The germline gives CDR1 LNHDA, CDR2 SQIVND (reference sequence). The CDR3 DNA reads as TGTGCCAGTAGTATATCAGGGGGAGAGACCTACGAGCAGTACTTC. It translates to CASSISGGETYEQYF.

This rearrangement joins TRBV15 to TRBJ2-1, with a weak D call TRBD1 (5 bases). V lost 1 base to trimming and J lost 4 bases, with 11 bases between them. The CDR3 consists of 15 residues. Germline CDR1 reads LNHNV; CDR2 reads YYDKDF (reference sequence). The CDR3: CATSRVGAGYNEQFF. The CDR3, as DNA: TGTGCCACCAGCAGAGTTGGGGCAGGGTACAATGAGCAGTTCTTC. Combining the CDR3 with reference TRBV15 and TRBJ2-1 gives the whole variable domain DAMVIQNPRYQVTQFGKPVTLSCSQTLNHNVMYWYQQKSSQAPKLLFHYYDKDFNNEADTPDNFQSRRPNTSFCFLDIRSPGLGDTAMYLCATSRVGAGYNEQFFGPGTRLTVL.

A few counts support this clone. This chain uses TRBV6-7 with TRBJ1-1; 8 bases map to TRBD1. TRBV6-7 is marked as an open reading frame, function uncertain. This CDR3 has 16 residues. With V trimmed by 0 bases and J by 7 bases, 10 bases remained unmatched. The CDR3 nucleotides read TGTGCCAGCAGTTACTCGGATGCGGACAGGGACCGTGAAGCTTTCTTT. The encoded protein is CASSYSDADRDREAFF.

The J gene is TRBJ2-4, the V gene TRBV18; 8 positions agree with TRBD2. Germline V gene data show CDR1 as KGHSH and CDR2 as LQKENI. This CDR3 has 14 amino acids. The V gene end was trimmed by 3 bases and the J gene end by 4 bases; junction bases not matched to a gene: 2. The CDR3 DNA is TGTGCCAGCTCACCCTTAGCGGGAAAAAACATTCAGTACTTC. Its protein is CASSPLAGKNIQYF. Variable domain in full (rest from reference TRBV18 and TRBJ2-4): NAGVMQNPRHLVRRRGQEARLRCSPMKGHSHVYWYRQLPEEGLKFMVYLQKENIIDESGMPKERFSAEFPKEGPSILRIQQVVRGDSAAYFCASSPLAGKNIQYFGAGTRLSVL.

The chain has TRBV19 and TRBJ2-1; 9 positions match TRBD1. With 3 bases clipped from V and 2 bases from J, the junction kept 5 bases outside the gene matches. CDR3 length: 16 amino acids. CDR1 and CDR2 (germline): LNHDA, SQIVND (reference sequence). Here the CDR3 DNA reads TGTGCCAGTAGTATCGATGGGACAGGGCCCTACAATGAGCAGTTCTTC. This codes for CASSIDGTGPYNEQFF.

This sequence joins TRBV14 and TRBJ2-7, with a possible D match to TRBD2 (6 bases). V shed 1 base and J shed 7 bases, with 17 bases lying between them. CDR1 is SGHDN, CDR2 FVKESK, per germline. The CDR3 sequence is 15 residues long. The CDR3 nucleotides read TGTGCCAGCAGCCAAGTCGGCCAGACGGGGAGGGAGCAGTACTTC. It yields the protein CASSQVGQTGREQYF.

This chain links TRBV19 with TRBJ1-2; D gene unclear. V lost 5 bases, J lost 3 bases, and 7 bases lay in between. The CDR3 consists of 12 residues. Germline lookup yields CDR1 LNHDA and CDR2 SQIVND (reference sequence). The DNA for the CDR3 is TGTGCCAGTAGTCTAGCTTACTATGGCTACACCTTC. This sequence encodes CASSLAYYGYTF. Together with reference TRBV19 and TRBJ1-2, the CDR3 gives the full variable domain: DGGITQSPKYLFRKEGQNVTLSCEQNLNHDAMYWYRQDPGQGLRLIYYSQIVNDFQKGDIAEGYSVSREKKESFPLTVTSAQKNPTAFYLCASSLAYYGYTFGSGTRLTVV.

The chain couples TRBV25-1 to TRBJ2-7; D remains unclear. The germline V gene encodes CDR1 MGHDK and CDR2 SYGVNS. The V gene lost 4 bases and the J gene lost 0 bases, with 10 bases spanning the gap. This CDR3 spans 14 amino acids. This CDR3 is CASSGLPVSYEQYF. DNA of the CDR3: TGTGCCAGCAGTGGCCTCCCTGTCTCCTACGAGCAGTACTTC.

The chain recombines TRBV5-1 with TRBJ1-4; 7 nucleotides line up with TRBD1. The germline gives CDR1 SGHRS, CDR2 YFSETQ. This CDR3 contains 14 residues. The J segment lost 8 bases and the V segment lost 3 bases, leaving 7 bases of the junction unmatched. CDR3 in amino acids: CASSYSRQGEKLFF. In DNA form, the CDR3 reads TGCGCCAGCAGCTATTCTAGACAGGGCGAAAAACTGTTTTTT.

V gene TRBV19 combines with J gene TRBJ1-1; unclear D gene. Trimming removed 5 bases from V and 3 bases from J, with 13 bases in between. In germline, CDR1 is LNHDA, CDR2 SQIVND (reference sequence). The CDR3 is made up of 14 amino acids. The CDR3 is CASSSSERDTEAFF. The CDR3 nucleotides read TGTGCCAGTAGTTCCAGCGAGAGGGACACTGAAGCTTTCTTT.

This clone was picked up a small number of times. The chain combines TRBV6-4 with TRBJ2-7; 7 bases line up with TRBD2. Trimming took 7 bases from V and 3 from J; bases not matched to a gene: 12. The germline V gene has CDR1 MRHNA and CDR2 SNTAGT. This CDR3 has 15 residues. CDR3 nucleotides: TGTGCCAGCACCCTAAGGGGCGGGGGATACTACGAGCAGTACTTC. Translating it yields CASTLRGGGYYEQYF.

This clone was counted a few times. The chain combines TRBV7-2 with TRBJ2-1; either TRBD1 or TRBD2 may supply D (5 bases each). CDR3 length: 15 residues. The V end lost 5 bases, the J end lost 12 bases, and 23 bases lay between the germline ends. From germline, CDR1 is SGHTA and CDR2 FQGNSA. CDR3 DNA sequence: TGTGCCAGCAGCACAAGGGGAGTCGGTGTGGTTAGGCAGTTCTTC. The encoded protein is CASSTRGVGVVRQFF.